This T cell receptor beta chain was captured in a study of T cells after yellow fever vaccination. Study-level information: For low cell numbers, libraries were made with SMART-Seq v4 Ultra Low Input. Study-wide results and limits: When the response was secondary, it was weaker but reached its peak faster, day 5 versus 15. After the booster, about 95% of CD4 and approximately 90% of CD8 primary-response clones were re-detected.

Template switching with 5'RACE generated the TCR cDNA and added a universal primer site and UMIs. A single record per CDR3 protein comes from TCRdb applying MiXCR to the 5' RACE reads. The sample lists a few hundred thousand distinct CDR3 sequences; 7.5% to 9% were seen once. This CDR3 has 13 residues. Germline V gene sequence: CDR1 SGHTA, CDR2 FQGNSA. V shed 4 bases and J 7 bases; nucleotides not matched to a gene: 5. There are many counts of this clonotype. The antigen is undetermined. J is TRBJ1-1 and V is TRBV7-2, with 8 nucleotides matching TRBD1. Specimen: PBMCs, collected on the day of the first yellow fever vaccination. The source of this sequence is a man between 18 and 35 years old who received the YFV17D yellow fever vaccine. The CDR3 loop reads CASSSGTGLEAFF. The CDR3, as DNA: TGTGCCAGCAGCTCCGGGACAGGCCTTGAAGCTTTCTTT.